Below, 28 T cell receptor beta chains from the same sample are listed, as sequenced in a study of T cell repertoires in cytomegalovirus infection. Using its own MiXCR run on the reads, TCRdb lists one record per CDR3 protein. The sample shows about 120,000 distinct CDR3 sequences, around 30% of them seen only once. Their recognized antigens are unknown. The specimen comprised CD8+ T cells from cultured PBMCs, sampled from culture after CMV antigen stimulation. The receptors here all came from a human donor in good health (CMV status not recorded). Some clones in this sample may be carry-over from other donors' samples.

With regard to this clonotype: This may be a read error: a much more frequent sequence differs by one nucleotide. The V and J genes are TRBV7-8 and TRBJ1-4; no clear D gene. Trimming cost V 2 bases and J 2 bases, with 15 bases left between them. This CDR3 region has 17 residues. The germline V gene has CDR1 SGHVS and CDR2 FQNEAQ. In nucleotides, the CDR3 is TGTGCCAGCAGCTTATTCCCTTGGCCACTGACTAATGAAAAACTGTTTTTT. This gives the protein CASSLFPWPLTNEKLFF. The complete variable domain, with remaining parts taken from reference TRBV7-8 and TRBJ1-4, reads GAGVSQSPRYKVAKRGQDVALRCDPISGHVSLFWYQQALGQGPEFLTYFQNEAQLDKSGLPSDRFFAERPEGSVSTLKIQRTQQEDSAVYLCASSLFPWPLTNEKLFFGSGTQLSVL.

The sample holds a few counts of this clonotype. This chain uses TRBV12-3 or TRBV12-4 with TRBJ1-5; D unclear. This CDR3 has 16 residues. The ends were cut back, 5 bases at V and 1 base at J, with 15 bases in the middle. The CDR3 nucleotides read TGTGCCAGCAGTATAGGACCCCCAGAGAGCAATCAGCCCCAGCATTTT. Translating gives CASSIGPPESNQPQHF.

The genes are TRBV28 and TRBJ1-5, with D possibly being TRBD1 (5 bases). In germline, CDR1 is MDHEN, CDR2 SYDVKM. The CDR3 contains 15 residues. The V end lost 3 bases, the J end lost 3 bases, and 12 bases lay between the germline ends. The CDR3 bases are TGTGCCAGCAGTTTCGCGGGGGGGTACAATCAGCCCCAGCATTTT. Protein: CASSFAGGYNQPQHF.

This clonotype has a single count. This chain joins TRBV5-6 and TRBJ1-3; 7 bases map to TRBD1. The CDR3 totals 16 residues. J lost 4 bases, V lost 3 bases, and 10 bases had no gene match. CDR1 is SGHDT and CDR2 is YYEEEE in the germline V gene. For the CDR3, the DNA is TGTGCCAGCAGCTCGATGACAGGGCGGTTCGGAAACACCATATATTTT. Translated, it gives CASSSMTGRFGNTIYF.

The V gene is TRBV24-1, the J gene TRBJ2-3; 7 positions agree with TRBD1. There are 14 residues in the CDR3. CDR1 and CDR2 (germline): KGHDR, SFDVKD. Trimming at V came to 10 bases and at J to 5 bases, leaving 11 bases not matched to a gene. Here the CDR3 reads CATTTGTDLDTQYF. CDR3 bases: TGTGCCACTACGACCGGGACAGATCTAGATACGCAGTATTTT.

V and J are TRBV6-6 and TRBJ1-1; D gene ambiguous. The germline CDR1 and CDR2 sequences are MNHNY and SVGAGI (reference sequence). Deletions cut 8 bases from V and 7 bases from J, with 20 bases between. The CDR3 runs to 14 residues. The CDR3 DNA reads as TGTGCCAGCCTAGACCCTAGCTTCCGCGATGAAGCTTTCTTT. Translation gives CASLDPSFRDEAFF.

This chain connects TRBV25-1 to TRBJ2-4, with D uncertain. The CDR3 consists of 13 residues. Looked up from germline, CDR1 is MGHDK and CDR2 is SYGVNS. Trimming took 6 bases from V and 4 from J, leaving 10 bases between them. The CDR3 DNA reads as TGTGCCAGCAGCTGGGCATCTAAAAACATTCAGTACTTC. It specifies CASSWASKNIQYF.

The rearrangement joins TRBV28 to TRBJ2-5; D is possibly TRBD2 (6 bases). Looked up from germline, CDR1 is MDHEN and CDR2 is SYDVKM. CDR3 size: 15 residues. The ends were cut back, 3 bases at V and 5 bases at J, with 16 bases in the middle. The DNA of the CDR3 is TGTGCCAGCAGTTTGGGCGGACTATCGACCGAGACCCAGTACTTC. The encoded protein is CASSLGGLSTETQYF.

This chain uses TRBV6-5 with TRBJ1-2; 8 positions agree with TRBD1. Germline V lookup: CDR1 MNHEY, CDR2 SVGAGI. This CDR3 contains 15 residues. V shed 11 bases and J 2 bases; nucleotides not matched to a gene: 13. The CDR3 protein is CAVRLRTGRNYGYTF. The CDR3 nucleotides read TGTGCCGTACGTTTAAGGACAGGGAGGAACTATGGCTACACCTTC.

The chain links TRBV4-1 to TRBJ2-3; weak D call: TRBD2 (7 bases). The CDR3 sequence is 16 residues long. Germline-derived CDR1 and CDR2 are MGHRA and YSYEKL. V gave up 4 bases and J gave up 1 base, with 15 bases separating them. The CDR3 DNA sequence: TGCGCCAGCAGCCCCGGGGAGGGGGGGGGCACAGATACGCAGTATTTT. The encoded protein is CASSPGEGGGTDTQYF.

This clonotype appeared a few times. The CDR3 spells CASSARTAYTEAFF. For the CDR3, the DNA is TGTGCCAGCAGCGCCCGGACAGCCTACACTGAAGCTTTCTTT. The chain is built from TRBV7-6 and TRBJ1-1; TRBD1 might be the D (6 bases). Trimming cost V 5 bases and J 3 bases, with 13 bases left between them. CDR1 is SGHVS and CDR2 is FNYEAQ in the germline V gene. The CDR3 contains 14 residues.

This clonotype was picked up a small number of times. The chain uses TRBV7-9 and TRBJ2-3; 12 bases line up with TRBD2. The CDR3 is made up of 14 amino acids. V lost 7 bases and J lost 7; bases outside the gene matches: 6. CDR1 is SEHNR, CDR2 FQNEAQ, per germline (reference sequence). The CDR3: CASILAGGPNTQYF. The CDR3 bases are TGTGCCAGCATCCTAGCGGGGGGGCCGAATACGCAGTATTTT.

This chain connects TRBV5-1 to TRBJ1-1; 9 bases line up with TRBD1. The CDR3 extends over 15 amino acids. V lost 0 bases and J lost 1; bases outside the gene matches: 1. Per germline, CDR1 SGHRS and CDR2 YFSETQ. CDR3 amino acids: CASSLGTGENTEAFF. CDR3 nucleotide sequence: TGCGCCAGCAGCTTGGGGACAGGGGAGAACACTGAAGCTTTCTTT.

This clonotype came up a few times. This chain links TRBV27 with TRBJ1-2; maybe TRBD1 (5 bases). Looked up from germline, CDR1 is MNHEY and CDR2 is SMNVEV (reference sequence). V was clipped by 5 bases and J by 4 bases, with 14 bases between them. The CDR3 runs to 14 residues. CDR3 sequence reads: CASSVTGQIYGYTF. The CDR3 nucleotides read TGTGCCAGCAGTGTCACTGGACAAATCTATGGCTACACCTTC.

This clonotype was recorded a few times. V gene TRBV28 combines with J gene TRBJ2-3; TRBD2 might be the D (7 bases). Germline V gene data show CDR1 as MDHEN and CDR2 as SYDVKM. The CDR3 has 16 residues. V was cut by 6 bases and J by 0 bases, with 16 bases left in between. This chain's CDR3 is CASRGAGDTSTDTQYF. DNA for the CDR3: TGTGCCAGCAGAGGGGCGGGGGACACTAGCACAGATACGCAGTATTTT.

On this clonotype itself: A much larger clone sits a single nucleotide away, making a read error possible. The genes are TRBV7-8 and TRBJ2-7; D gene unclear. The germline gives CDR1 SGHVS, CDR2 FQNEAQ. With 4 bases removed from V and 6 bases from J, the gap between germline ends came to 13 bases. The CDR3 sequence is 13 residues long. The CDR3 sequence: CASSSPRRVEQYF. The CDR3 DNA sequence: TGTGCCAGCAGCTCCCCTAGAAGGGTCGAGCAGTACTTC.

The chain has TRBV7-9 and TRBJ2-2; either TRBD1 or TRBD2 may supply D (5 bases each). CDR3 length equals 15 residues. The germline V gene has CDR1 SEHNR and CDR2 FQNEAQ (reference sequence). V was clipped by 6 bases and J by 3 bases, with 14 bases between them. CDR3 region: CASSPPGRDTGELFF. CDR3 nucleotide sequence: TGTGCCAGCAGTCCGCCAGGGCGGGACACCGGGGAGCTGTTTTTT.

This clonotype was counted once. The genes are TRBV29-1 and TRBJ2-7; D may be TRBD2 (6 bases). The CDR3 extends over 14 amino acids. Germline lookup yields CDR1 SQVTM and CDR2 ANQGSEA. Trimming left V 5 bases short and J 2 bases short, with 16 bases between. The CDR3 nucleotides are TGCAGCGTTAGAAGGGACTCAACCACCTACGAGCAGTACTTC. Translation gives CSVRRDSTTYEQYF.

This clonotype has just a few counts. This sequence joins TRBV6-1 and TRBJ1-2; possibly TRBD1 for D (5 bases). Trimming pared 6 bases from V and 3 bases from J, leaving 5 bases between. Per the germline V gene, CDR1 is MNHNS and CDR2 is SASEGT. The CDR3 consists of 11 residues. CDR3 residues: CASRTDYGYTF. The DNA of the CDR3 is TGTGCCAGCAGGACAGACTATGGCTACACCTTC.

The chain is built from TRBV4-1 and TRBJ1-1; TRBD1 aligns across 9 bases. This CDR3 contains 13 residues. Germline V lookup: CDR1 MGHRA, CDR2 YSYEKL. J gave up 8 bases and V 5 bases, and 6 bases lay outside the gene matches. The CDR3: CASSTRQGVEAFF. CDR3 DNA sequence: TGCGCCAGCAGCACTCGACAGGGGGTGGAAGCTTTCTTT.

The rearrangement links TRBV28 to TRBJ2-7; TRBD1 is a possible D gene (6 bases). Trimming shortened V by 4 bases and J by 3 bases, and 10 bases separated the two germline ends. CDR1 MDHEN and CDR2 SYDVKM come from the germline V gene. The CDR3 runs 13 residues. CDR3 sequence (DNA): TGTGCCAGCAGTTACAGGGTCAGCTACGAGCAGTACTTC. Translating it yields CASSYRVSYEQYF. The whole variable domain, filled in from reference TRBV28 and TRBJ2-7, reads DVKVTQSSRYLVKRTGEKVFLECVQDMDHENMFWYRQDPGLGLRLIYFSYDVKMKEKGDIPEGYSVSREKKERFSLILESASTNQTSMYLCASSYRVSYEQYFGPGTRLTVT.

This chain links TRBV20-1 with TRBJ1-5; unclear D gene. The CDR3 covers 14 residues. V dropped 4 bases and J dropped 0 bases, with 10 bases sitting between them. Germline-derived CDR1 and CDR2 are DFQATT and SNEGSKA (reference sequence). For the CDR3, the DNA is TGCAGTGCTAAAACAGAGTATAGCAATCAGCCCCAGCATTTT. Its translation: CSAKTEYSNQPQHF.

The chain combines TRBV25-1 with TRBJ2-2, with TRBD2 identical over 7 bases. The CDR3 sequence is 16 residues long. Germline V lookup: CDR1 MGHDK, CDR2 SYGVNS. The junction had 10 bases not matched to a gene; V was cut back by 3 bases and J by 6 bases. CDR3 DNA: TGTGCCAGCAGTGACGCGACTAGCCTGAGGGCCGGGGAGCTGTTTTTT. It translates to CASSDATSLRAGELFF.

This clonotype has just a few counts. V gene TRBV19 combines with J gene TRBJ2-1; D unresolved. Trimming cost V 5 bases and J 9 bases, with 11 bases left between them. The V gene's germline CDR1 is LNHDA and CDR2 SQIVND (reference sequence). This CDR3 comprises 12 residues. The CDR3 loop is CASSLQNSEQFF. The CDR3 nucleotides read TGTGCCAGTAGTCTCCAGAATTCTGAGCAGTTCTTC.

The table lists this clonotype with many counts. One junction end disagrees with the germline gene, perhaps due to a read error. The chain couples TRBV7-2 to TRBJ1-2; the match to TRBD1 covers 7 bases. Germline V CDR1 and CDR2: SGHTA, FQGNSA. CDR3 length equals 13 residues. CDR3 sequence: CASSFGQAYPILF. CDR3 in DNA: TGTGCCAGCAGCTTCGGACAGGCCTACCCCATCCTCTTC.

This clonotype was observed a few times. The chain employs TRBV11-2 and TRBJ1-1; D call uncertain. V gave up 0 bases and J gave up 0 bases, with 20 bases separating them. Germline CDR1 is SGHAT and CDR2 is FQNNGV. The CDR3 consists of 19 residues. CDR3 sequence: CASSLDPSGEAGMNTEAFF. The CDR3 bases are TGTGCCAGCAGCTTAGACCCTAGCGGGGAGGCCGGAATGAACACTGAAGCTTTCTTT.

The chain has TRBV28 and TRBJ2-2; no clear D gene. The germline V and J ends were trimmed by 3 bases and 1 base, with 12 bases remaining between them. This CDR3 spans 16 amino acids. Per germline, CDR1 MDHEN and CDR2 SYDVKM. In nucleotides, the CDR3 is TGTGCCAGCAGTTTTGGGGTTTTGGGGAACACCGGGGAGCTGTTTTTT. Translation: CASSFGVLGNTGELFF.

This clonotype appeared a few times. One junction end disagrees with the germline gene, perhaps due to a read error. This chain connects TRBV7-7 to TRBJ1-1, with D unresolved. The germline V gene encodes CDR1 SSHAT and CDR2 FNYEAQ (reference sequence). The length of the CDR3 is 13 residues. The CDR3 DNA reads TGTGCTAGCAGCTTAAAGCAGAACACTGAAGCTTTCTTT. It specifies CASSLKQNTEAFF.